This TCR beta chain was identified in a study of T cells expressing NK-cell markers. TCRdb re-called the 5' RACE reads and gives one entry per CDR3 protein, without DNA. The sample totals under 200,000 distinct CDR3 sequences. The CDR3 has 17 amino acids. The rearrangement joins TRBV12-3 or TRBV12-4 to TRBJ2-1; TCRdb outputs TRBD1, but without DNA this stays unchecked. This sequence originates from a woman aged 18-70 years in good health. The sequenced material came from blood T cells: a sorted CD56 or NKG2C T cell subset, CD4+ or CD8+ T cells, or bulk PBMC T cells (not recorded which). The CDR3 sequence is CASSPPVGGISYNEQFF.